The clone carrying this TCR beta chain appeared many times. Its antigen is currently unknown. This record comes from a study of CD8+CD57+ T cells in acquired aplastic anemia. Study details: Across the sorted CD4+ and CD8+ cells, DNA amounts averaged roughly 3 ug. Study results and caveats: Patients and controls had in common 25 to 30 CD8+ CDR3 sequences. Levels of CD8+ Simpson's diversity were not significantly distinct in patients versus controls.

V shed 5 bases and J 1 base; nucleotides not matched to a gene: 8. The germline gives CDR1 LNHDA, CDR2 SQIVND (reference sequence). The CDR3 spans 18 residues. Patients sequenced had flow cytometry evidence of CD8+CD57+ cell expansion. In all patients, the disease was severe acquired aplastic anemia. According to the study, genomic DNA was the template for TCR beta VDJ and CDR3 profiling. TCRdb fed the reads into MiXCR, producing one record per CDR3 protein. The sample records about 180,000 distinct CDR3 sequences, 48% being singletons. The sample comprised sorted CD4+, CD8+, or CD8+CD57+ T cells (not recorded which) from PBMCs. This sequence was found in a human donor with aplastic anemia. The chain links TRBV19 to TRBJ2-6, with TRBD1 matching 10 bases. The CDR3 DNA sequence: TGTGCCAGTAGTCCTCGGACAGGGGGGGGATCTGGGGCCAACGTCCTGACTTTC. Translated: CASSPRTGGGSGANVLTF. Variable domain in full (rest from reference TRBV19 and TRBJ2-6): DGGITQSPKYLFRKEGQNVTLSCEQNLNHDAMYWYRQDPGQGLRLIYYSQIVNDFQKGDIAEGYSVSREKKESFPLTVTSAQKNPTAFYLCASSPRTGGGSGANVLTFGAGSRLTVL.